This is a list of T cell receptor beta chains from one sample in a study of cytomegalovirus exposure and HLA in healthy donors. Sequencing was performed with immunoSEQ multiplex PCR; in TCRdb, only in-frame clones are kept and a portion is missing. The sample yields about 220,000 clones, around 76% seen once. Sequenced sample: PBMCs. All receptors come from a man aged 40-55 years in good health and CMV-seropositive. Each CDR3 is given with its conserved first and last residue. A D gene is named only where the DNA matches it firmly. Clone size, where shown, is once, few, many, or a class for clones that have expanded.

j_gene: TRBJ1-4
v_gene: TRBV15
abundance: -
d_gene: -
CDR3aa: CATSREGAGEKLFF
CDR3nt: TGTGCCACCAGCAGAGAGGGGGCTGGGGAAAAACTGTTTTTT

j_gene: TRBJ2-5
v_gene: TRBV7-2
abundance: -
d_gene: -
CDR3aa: CASSLDRNQETQYF
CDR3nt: TGTGCCAGCAGCTTAGACAGAAACCAAGAGACCCAGTACTTC

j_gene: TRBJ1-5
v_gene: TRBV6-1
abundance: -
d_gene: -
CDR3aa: CASSESVVWPQHF
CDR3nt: TGTGCCAGCAGTGAATCGGTGGTATGGCCCCAGCATTTT

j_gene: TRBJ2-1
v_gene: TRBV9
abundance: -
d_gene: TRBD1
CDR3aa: CASSVEQGLDEQFF
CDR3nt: TGTGCCAGCAGCGTGGAACAGGGGTTGGATGAGCAGTTCTTC

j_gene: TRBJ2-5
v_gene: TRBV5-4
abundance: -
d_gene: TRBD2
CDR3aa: CASSFLAGAETQYF
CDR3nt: TGTGCCAGCAGCTTTTTAGCGGGAGCAGAGACCCAGTACTTC

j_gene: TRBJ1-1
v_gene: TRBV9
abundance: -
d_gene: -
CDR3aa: CASSFSLNTEAFF
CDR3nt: TGTGCCAGCAGCTTTTCCCTTAACACTGAAGCTTTCTTT

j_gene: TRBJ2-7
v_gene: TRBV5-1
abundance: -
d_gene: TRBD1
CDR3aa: CASSLGQGPYEQYF
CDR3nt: TGCGCCAGCAGCTTGGGACAGGGTCCCTACGAGCAGTACTTC

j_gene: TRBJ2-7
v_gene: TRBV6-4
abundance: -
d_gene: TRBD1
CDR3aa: CASSDSFPLKGQVRHEQYF
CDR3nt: TGTGCCAGCAGTGACTCTTTCCCCCTTAAGGGACAGGTTAGGCACGAGCAGTACTTC

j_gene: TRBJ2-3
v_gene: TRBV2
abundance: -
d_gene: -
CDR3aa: CASSRGTDTQYF
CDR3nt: TGTGCCAGCTCAAGGGGTACAGATACGCAGTATTTT

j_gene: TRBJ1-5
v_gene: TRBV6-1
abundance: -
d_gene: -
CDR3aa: CASSDLQGNQPQHF
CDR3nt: TGTGCCAGCAGTGACCTCCAGGGAAATCAGCCCCAGCATTTT

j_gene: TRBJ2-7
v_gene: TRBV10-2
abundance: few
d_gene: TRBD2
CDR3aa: CASRTSGTYSYEQYF
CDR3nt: TGCGCCAGCAGGACTAGCGGGACCTACTCCTACGAGCAGTACTTC

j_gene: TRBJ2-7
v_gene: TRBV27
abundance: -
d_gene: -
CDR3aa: CASSFGRDYEQYF
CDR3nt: TGTGCCAGCAGTTTCGGACGGGACTACGAGCAGTACTTC

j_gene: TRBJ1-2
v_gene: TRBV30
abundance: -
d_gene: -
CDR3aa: CACLLTYGYTF
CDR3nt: TGTGCCTGTCTCCTAACCTATGGCTACACCTTC

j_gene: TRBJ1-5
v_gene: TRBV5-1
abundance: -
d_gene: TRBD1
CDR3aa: CASSLGGTGGEPQHF
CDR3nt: TGCGCCAGCAGCTTGGGTGGGACAGGGGGTGAGCCCCAGCATTTT

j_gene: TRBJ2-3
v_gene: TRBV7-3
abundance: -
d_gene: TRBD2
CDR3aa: CASSLAGTSPDTQYF
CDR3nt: TGTGCCAGCAGCTTAGCTGGGACTAGCCCAGATACGCAGTATTTT

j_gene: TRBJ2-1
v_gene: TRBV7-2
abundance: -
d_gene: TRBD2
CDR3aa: CASTPSGRAAYNEQFF
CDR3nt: TGTGCCAGCACCCCAAGCGGGAGGGCCGCCTACAATGAGCAGTTCTTC

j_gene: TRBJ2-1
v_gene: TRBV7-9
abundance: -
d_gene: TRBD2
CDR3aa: CASSPRAAGGLYNEQFF
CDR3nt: TGTGCCAGCAGCCCTAGGGCCGCGGGAGGCCTTTACAATGAGCAGTTCTTC

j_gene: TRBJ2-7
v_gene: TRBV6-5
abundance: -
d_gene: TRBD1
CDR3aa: CASRQRSDRGEAF
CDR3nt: TGTGCCAGCAGACAGCGTTCGGACAGGGGGGAGGCCTTC

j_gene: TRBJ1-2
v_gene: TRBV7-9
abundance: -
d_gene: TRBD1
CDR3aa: CASSINLGTGDHYGYTF
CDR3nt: TGTGCCAGCAGCATCAACCTCGGGACAGGGGACCACTATGGCTACACCTTC

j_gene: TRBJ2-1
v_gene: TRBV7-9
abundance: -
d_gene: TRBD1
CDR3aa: CSSSLPGQGMEYEQFF
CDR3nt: TGTTCCAGCAGCTTACCAGGACAGGGGATGGAGTATGAGCAGTTCTTC

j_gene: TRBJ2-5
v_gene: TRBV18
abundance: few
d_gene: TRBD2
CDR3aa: CASSPGIAGGQETQYF
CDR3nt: TGTGCCAGCTCACCAGGAATAGCGGGAGGGCAAGAGACCCAGTACTTC

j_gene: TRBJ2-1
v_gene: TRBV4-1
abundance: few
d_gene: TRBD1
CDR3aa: CASSQYFPGQGVGNEQFF
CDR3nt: TGCGCCAGCAGCCAATACTTCCCGGGACAGGGTGTGGGCAATGAGCAGTTCTTC

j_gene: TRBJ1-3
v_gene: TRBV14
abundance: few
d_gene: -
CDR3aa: CASSLKAGVLVGNTIYF
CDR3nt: TGTGCCAGCAGCCTAAAAGCCGGGGTATTAGTCGGAAACACCATATATTTT

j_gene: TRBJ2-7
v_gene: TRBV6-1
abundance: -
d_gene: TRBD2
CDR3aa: CATAGREGTSYEQYF
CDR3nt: TGTGCCACCGCCGGACGGGAGGGCACGTCGTACGAGCAGTACTTC

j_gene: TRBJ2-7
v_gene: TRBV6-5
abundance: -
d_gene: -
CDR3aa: CASSYGSSVSYEQYF
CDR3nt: TGTGCCAGCAGTTACGGGTCTAGCGTCTCCTACGAGCAGTACTTC

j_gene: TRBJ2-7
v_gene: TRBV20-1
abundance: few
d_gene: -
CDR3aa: CSAWTDYEQYF
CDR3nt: TGCAGTGCTTGGACTGACTACGAGCAGTACTTC

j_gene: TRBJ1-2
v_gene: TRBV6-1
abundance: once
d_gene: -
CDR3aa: CASSGGGGGYTF
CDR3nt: TGTGCCAGCAGTGGGGGGGGCGGAGGCTACACCTTC

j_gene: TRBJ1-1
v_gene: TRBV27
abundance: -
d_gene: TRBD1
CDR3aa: CASSPRQGAGNTEAFF
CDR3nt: TGTGCCAGCAGCCCGAGACAGGGGGCTGGGAACACTGAAGCTTTCTTT

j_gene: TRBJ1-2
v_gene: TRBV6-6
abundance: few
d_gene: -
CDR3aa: CASSYRQASYGYTF
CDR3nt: TGTGCCAGCAGTTACAGGCAGGCCAGCTATGGCTACACCTTC

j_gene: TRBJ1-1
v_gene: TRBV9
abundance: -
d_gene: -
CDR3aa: CASSVVGALSTEAFF
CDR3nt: TGTGCCAGCAGCGTAGTAGGGGCATTAAGCACTGAAGCTTTCTTT

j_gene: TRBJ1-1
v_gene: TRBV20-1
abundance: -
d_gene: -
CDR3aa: CSASRDTEAFF
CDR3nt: TGCAGTGCCTCCCGGGATACTGAAGCTTTCTTT

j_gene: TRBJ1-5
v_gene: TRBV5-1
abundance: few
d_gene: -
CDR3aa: CASSPGHGDSNQPQHF
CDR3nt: TGCGCCAGCAGCCCGGGACACGGCGATAGCAATCAGCCCCAGCATTTT

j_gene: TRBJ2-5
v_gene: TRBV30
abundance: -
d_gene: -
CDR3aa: CAWTLGETQYF
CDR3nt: TGTGCCTGGACTCTAGGAGAGACCCAGTACTTC

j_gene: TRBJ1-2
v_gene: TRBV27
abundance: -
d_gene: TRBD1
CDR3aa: CASSPDRKRGYTF
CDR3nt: TGTGCCAGCAGTCCGGACAGGAAACGTGGCTACACCTTC

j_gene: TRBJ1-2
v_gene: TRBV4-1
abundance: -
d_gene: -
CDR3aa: CASSQVGSGDGYTF
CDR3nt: TGCGCCAGCAGCCAAGTCGGGAGCGGAGATGGCTACACCTTC

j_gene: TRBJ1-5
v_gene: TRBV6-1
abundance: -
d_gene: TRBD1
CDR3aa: CASSERQGAFQPQHF
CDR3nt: TGTGCCAGCAGTGAACGACAGGGGGCCTTTCAGCCCCAGCATTTT

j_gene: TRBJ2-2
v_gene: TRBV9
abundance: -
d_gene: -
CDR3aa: CASSVQGGTGELFF
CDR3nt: TGTGCCAGCAGCGTTCAGGGCGGCACCGGGGAGCTGTTTTTT

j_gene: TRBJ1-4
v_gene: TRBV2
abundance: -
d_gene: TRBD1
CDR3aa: CASKGQGSTNEKLFF
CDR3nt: TGTGCCAGCAAGGGACAGGGTTCGACTAATGAAAAACTGTTTTTT

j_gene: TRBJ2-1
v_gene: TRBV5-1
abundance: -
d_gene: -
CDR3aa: CASSLGGQTEQFF
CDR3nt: TGCGCCAGCAGCTTAGGAGGACAGACTGAGCAGTTCTTC

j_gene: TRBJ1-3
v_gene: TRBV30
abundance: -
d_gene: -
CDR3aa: CAWNLRGNPGNTIYF
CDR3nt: TGTGCCTGGAACCTTCGGGGAAACCCTGGAAACACCATATATTTT

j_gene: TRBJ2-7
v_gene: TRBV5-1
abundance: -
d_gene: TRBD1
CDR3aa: CASSYMTGTDEQYF
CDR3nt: TGCGCCAGCAGCTATATGACAGGGACGGACGAGCAGTACTTC

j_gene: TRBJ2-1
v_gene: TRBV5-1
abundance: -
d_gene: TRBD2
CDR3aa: CASSLERLAGEATEQFF
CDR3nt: TGCGCCAGCAGCTTGGAGAGACTAGCGGGAGAGGCCACTGAGCAGTTCTTC

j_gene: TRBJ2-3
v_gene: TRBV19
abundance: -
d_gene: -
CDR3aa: CASSFLGADTQYF
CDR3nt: TGTGCCAGTAGTTTTTTAGGGGCAGATACGCAGTATTTT

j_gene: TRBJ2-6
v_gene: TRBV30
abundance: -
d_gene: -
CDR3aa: CGIQGIGANVLTF
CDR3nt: TGTGGGATCCAGGGGATAGGGGCCAACGTCCTGACTTTC

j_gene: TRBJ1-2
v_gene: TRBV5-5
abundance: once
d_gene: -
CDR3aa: CASSLAPGEGYGYTF
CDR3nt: TGTGCCAGCAGCTTGGCGCCAGGGGAAGGCTATGGCTACACCTTC

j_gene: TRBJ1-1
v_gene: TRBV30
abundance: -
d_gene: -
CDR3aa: CAWISGSPEAFF
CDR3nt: TGTGCCTGGATATCAGGGTCTCCGGAAGCTTTCTTT

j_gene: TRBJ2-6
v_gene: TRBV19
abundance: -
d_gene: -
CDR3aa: CASSVTGTGANVLTF
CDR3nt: TGTGCCAGTAGTGTAACAGGGACTGGGGCCAACGTCCTGACTTTC

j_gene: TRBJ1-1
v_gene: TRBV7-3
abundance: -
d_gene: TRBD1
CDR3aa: CASSKTGGGNTEAFF
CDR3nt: TGTGCCAGCAGCAAGACAGGGGGCGGGAACACTGAAGCTTTCTTT

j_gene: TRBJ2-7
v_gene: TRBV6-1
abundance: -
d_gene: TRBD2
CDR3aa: CASKGLAGVEQYF
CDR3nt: TGTGCCAGCAAGGGACTAGCGGGAGTCGAGCAGTACTTC

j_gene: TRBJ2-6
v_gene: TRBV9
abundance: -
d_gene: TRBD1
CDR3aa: CASSVRDRGFSGANVLTF
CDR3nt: TGTGCCAGCAGCGTAAGGGACAGGGGTTTTTCTGGGGCCAACGTCCTGACTTTC

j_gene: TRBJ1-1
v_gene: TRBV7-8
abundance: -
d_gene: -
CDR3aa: CASSLVGGNTEAFF
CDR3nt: TGTGCCAGCAGCTTGGTAGGGGGGAACACTGAAGCTTTCTTT

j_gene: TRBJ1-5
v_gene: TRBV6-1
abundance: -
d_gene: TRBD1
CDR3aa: CASSGEDRGSNQPQHF
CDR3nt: TGTGCCAGCAGTGGAGAGGACAGGGGAAGCAATCAGCCCCAGCATTTT

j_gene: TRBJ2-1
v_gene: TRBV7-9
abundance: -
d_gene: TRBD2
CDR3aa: CASTQFRTSNEQFF
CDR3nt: TGTGCCAGCACCCAATTTCGGACTAGCAATGAGCAGTTCTTC

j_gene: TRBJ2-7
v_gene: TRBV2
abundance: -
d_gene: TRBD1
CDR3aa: CARSTGGAYEQYF
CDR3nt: TGTGCCAGATCTACAGGGGGCGCCTACGAGCAGTACTTC

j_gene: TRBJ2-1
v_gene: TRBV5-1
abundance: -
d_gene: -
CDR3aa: CASSITTGGLGLDEQFF
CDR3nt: TGCGCCAGCAGCATTACGACCGGAGGGCTGGGGTTGGATGAGCAGTTCTTC